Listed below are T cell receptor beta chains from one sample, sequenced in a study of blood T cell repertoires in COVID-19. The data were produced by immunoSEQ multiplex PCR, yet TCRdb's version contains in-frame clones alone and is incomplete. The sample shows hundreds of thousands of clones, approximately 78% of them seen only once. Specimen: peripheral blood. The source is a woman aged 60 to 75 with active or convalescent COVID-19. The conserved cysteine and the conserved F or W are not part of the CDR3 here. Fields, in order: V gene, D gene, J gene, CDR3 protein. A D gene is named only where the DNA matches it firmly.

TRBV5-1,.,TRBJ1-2,ASSLATGESNYGYT
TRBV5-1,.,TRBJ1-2,ASSSWEKIILA
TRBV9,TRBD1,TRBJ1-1,ASSPRTGAVDEAF
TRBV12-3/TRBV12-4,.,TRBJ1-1,ASSPGRNTEAF
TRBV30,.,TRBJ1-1,AWSFSGWNTEAF
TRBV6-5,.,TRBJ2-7,AAADYEQY
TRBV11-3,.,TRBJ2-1,ASRGGPDNEQF
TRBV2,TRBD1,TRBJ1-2,ASSGPDRVYGYT
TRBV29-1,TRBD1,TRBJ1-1,SGSGQGNTEAF
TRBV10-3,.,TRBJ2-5,AISEPQGKVAQETQY
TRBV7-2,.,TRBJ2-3,ASSWRWDNRRDTQY
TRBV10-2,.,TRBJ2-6,ASSYRGGAGANVLT
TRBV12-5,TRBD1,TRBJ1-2,ASGRGQGVGYT
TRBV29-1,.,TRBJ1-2,SVIEWQGNGYT
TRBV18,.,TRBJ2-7,ASSPPTGYEQY
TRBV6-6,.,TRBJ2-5,ASSRGGETQY
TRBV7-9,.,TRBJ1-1,ASSDATGNSEAF
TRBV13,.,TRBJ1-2,ASSLGQAYGYT
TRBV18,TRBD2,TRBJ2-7,ASSPLPRLAGGREQY
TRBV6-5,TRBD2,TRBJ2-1,ASRFSGGAYNEQF
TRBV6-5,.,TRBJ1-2,ASSYSSGVLHGYT
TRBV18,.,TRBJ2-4,ASSPIGGDLAKNIQY
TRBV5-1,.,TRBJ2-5,ASATFETQY
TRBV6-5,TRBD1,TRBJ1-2,ASRVDRGGGYT
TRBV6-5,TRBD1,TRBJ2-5,ASRKDRGRLETQY
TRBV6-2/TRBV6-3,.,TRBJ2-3,ASSYPDQGGTQY
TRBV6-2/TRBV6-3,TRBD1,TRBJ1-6,ASSSASTGGFSYNSPLH
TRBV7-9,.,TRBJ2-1,AGGPINEQF
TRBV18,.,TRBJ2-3,ASSPADTQY
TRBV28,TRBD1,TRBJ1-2,ASSPGGNYGYT
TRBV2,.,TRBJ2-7,ASSGRQAAYEQY
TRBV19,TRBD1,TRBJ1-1,ASSSKDRWNTEAF
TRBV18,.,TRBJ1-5,ASSLGRENQPQH
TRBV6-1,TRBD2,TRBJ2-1,ASSEALLAGGMDEQF
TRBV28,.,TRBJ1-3,ASSLSQGGNTIY
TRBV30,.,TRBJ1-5,AWSVGTLDYSNQPQH
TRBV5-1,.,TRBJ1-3,ASSLGDIPLRNTIY
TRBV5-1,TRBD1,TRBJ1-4,ASSPGTGLRPNEKLF
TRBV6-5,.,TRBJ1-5,ASSSQGRGDQPQH
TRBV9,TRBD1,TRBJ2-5,ASSAWTGETETQY
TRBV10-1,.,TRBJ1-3,ASRVSLGTP
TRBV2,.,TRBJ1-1,ASNPTGNTEAF
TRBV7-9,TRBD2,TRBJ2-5,ASSTPGLAGIKTQY
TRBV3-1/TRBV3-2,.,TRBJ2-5,ASSQDGTEPGGTQY
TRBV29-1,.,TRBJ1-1,SVGRGAPTEAF
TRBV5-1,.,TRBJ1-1,ASSPGGTGTEAF